Sequencing of this TCR beta chain was carried out in a study of siplizumab effects on memory and regulatory T cells. Libraries were prepared by immunoSEQ multiplex PCR; TCRdb keeps only in-frame clonotypes and omits some of them. The sample has 100,000 or so clones; under 95% are singletons. The study's findings and limits: Controls showed an average of around 25% Treg-derived mappable alloreactive CD4+ clones, while siplizumab showed 55% to 80%. Most proliferating CD4+ or CD8+ clones, roughly 75-97%, had no naive or memory assignment.

This clone showed up just once. The antigen is undetermined. The source material was Tregs sorted from blood. The sequence derives from a human donor in good health.

DNA for the CDR3: TGTGCCAGCAGCCCGCGGGCCCCGAACACCGGGGAGCTGTTTTTT. Protein product: CASSPRAPNTGELFF. This chain joins TRBV7-9 and TRBJ2-2, with a tentative D call TRBD2 (5 bases). The length of the CDR3 is 15 residues. Trimming removed 5 bases from V and 0 bases from J, with 10 bases in between. Per the germline V gene, CDR1 is SEHNR and CDR2 is FQNEAQ (reference sequence).